The next 6 T cell receptor beta chains were all read from a single sample in a study of shared clonotypes between healthy human individuals. Some clones are missing from TCRdb's copy, which holds only in-frame ones; the method was immunoSEQ multiplex PCR. This table holds about 1.5 million clones, 98% found once. The sample taken for sequencing was naive CD4+ T cells sorted from blood. Subset here: CD45RA+ positively selected. The source of these receptors is a man under 40 in good health.

The chain uses TRBV21-1 and TRBJ2-7; the table calls TRBD2, which could not be checked here. TRBV21-1 constitutes a pseudogene. This CDR3 is 16 amino acids long. The CDR3 DNA sequence: TGTGCCAACAACCTAGTCCTTGCGGGAGGGCCATACGAGCAGTACTTC. It specifies CANNLVLAGGPYEQYF.

The V gene is TRBV6-5, the J gene TRBJ1-2, with TRBD1 matching over 8 bases. The CDR3 is made up of 13 amino acids. Germline values: CDR1 MNHEY, CDR2 SVGAGI. J gave up 8 bases and V 8 bases, and 10 bases lay outside the gene matches. In nucleotides, the CDR3 is TGTGCCAGCTGCAAGATGGGGACAGGAGGCTACACCTTC. It is translated as CASCKMGTGGYTF.

The chain joins TRBV5-5 to TRBJ2-3; 8 nucleotides agree with TRBD2. The CDR3 covers 15 residues. V gave up 0 bases and J gave up 5 bases; unmatched junction bases: 5. CDR1 is SGHKS and CDR2 is YYEKEE in the germline V gene (reference sequence). As DNA, the CDR3 is TGTGCCAGCAGCTTGGCAGCGCTAGCGGGAGATACGCAGTATTTT. The encoded protein is CASSLAALAGDTQYF.

The chain employs TRBV27 and TRBJ1-1; TRBD1 might be the D (5 bases). Between the trimmed V and J ends, which lost 10 bases and 0 bases, there was a span of 18 bases. CDR1 MNHEY and CDR2 SMNVEV come from the germline V gene (reference sequence). There are 15 residues in the CDR3. The CDR3 here is CATKYTGEVNTEAFF. The CDR3 bases are TGTGCCACCAAGTACACGGGGGAGGTGAACACTGAAGCTTTCTTT.

This clone was found once. The chain recombines TRBV28 with TRBJ2-7; possibly TRBD1 for D (6 bases). Germline values: CDR1 MDHEN, CDR2 SYDVKM. The CDR3 has 14 residues. Trimming cost V 4 bases and J 2 bases, with 12 bases left between them. This CDR3 reads CASSSDRSAYEQYF. As DNA, the CDR3 is TGTGCCAGCAGTTCTGACAGGAGTGCCTACGAGCAGTACTTC.

The chain combines TRBV5-1 with TRBJ2-3; 9 nucleotides line up with TRBD1. V was pared by 4 bases and J by 4 bases, with 10 bases of the junction left unmatched. The CDR3 consists of 16 residues. Looked up from germline, CDR1 is SGHRS and CDR2 is YFSETQ. The CDR3 bases are TGCGCCAGCAGCACTCCGGGACAGGGATTCGCAGATACGCAGTATTTT. Amino acid sequence: CASSTPGQGFADTQYF. Full variable domain (remainder filled in from reference TRBV5-1 and TRBJ2-3): KAGVTQTPRYLIKTRGQQVTLSCSPISGHRSVSWYQQTPGQGLQFLFEYFSETQRNKGNFPGRFSGRQFSNSRSEMNVSTLELGDSALYLCASSTPGQGFADTQYFGPGTRLTVL.